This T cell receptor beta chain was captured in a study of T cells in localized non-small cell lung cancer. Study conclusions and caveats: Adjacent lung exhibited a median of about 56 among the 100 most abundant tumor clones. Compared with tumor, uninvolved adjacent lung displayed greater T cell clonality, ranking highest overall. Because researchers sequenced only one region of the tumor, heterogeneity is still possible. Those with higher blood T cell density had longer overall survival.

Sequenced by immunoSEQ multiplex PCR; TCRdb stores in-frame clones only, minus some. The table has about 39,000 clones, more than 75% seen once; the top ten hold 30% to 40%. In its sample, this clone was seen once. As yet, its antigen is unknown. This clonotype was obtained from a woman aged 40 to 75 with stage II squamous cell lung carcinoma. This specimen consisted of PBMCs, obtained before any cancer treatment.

The CDR3 sequence: CASRDNAMIHGYTF. For the CDR3, the DNA is TGTGCCAGCAGGGACAACGCTATGATCCATGGCTACACCTTC. The chain recombines TRBV6-6 with TRBJ1-2; D might be TRBD1 (5 bases). V lost 6 bases and J lost 6, with 17 bases in between. The CDR3 contains 14 residues. The germline CDR1 and CDR2 sequences are MNHNY and SVGAGI (reference sequence).